A selection of T cell receptor beta chains follows, all from one sample in a study of shared clonotypes between healthy human individuals. Produced via immunoSEQ multiplex PCR; TCRdb's table is partial and in-frame only. The sample consists of roughly 2,500,000 clones, roughly 93% of them appearing once. The sample comprised naive CD4+ T cells from PBMCs. Receptor source: a young man in good health. Some clones in this sample may be carry-over from other donors' samples. Both conserved end residues are part of each CDR3.

cdr3_aa: CASSNRGRGSGANVLTF
cdr3_length: 17
v_call: TRBV19

cdr3_aa: CASSPLLAGGTYNEQFF
cdr3_length: 17
v_call: TRBV18

cdr3_aa: CASSRRQGQQETQYF
cdr3_length: 15
v_call: TRBV28

cdr3_aa: CASTTLGGNNEQFF
cdr3_length: 14
v_call: TRBV5-1

cdr3_aa: CASSSVAGGSYNEQFF
cdr3_length: 16
v_call: TRBV5-4

cdr3_aa: CASSTGRRFLEQYF
cdr3_length: 14
v_call: TRBV7-9

cdr3_aa: CASSFYGRAHSVEQFF
cdr3_length: 16
v_call: TRBV5-1

cdr3_aa: CASTTSGRAEEQYF
cdr3_length: 14
v_call: TRBV27

cdr3_aa: CAISESEQQPQHF
cdr3_length: 13
v_call: TRBV10-3

cdr3_aa: CASGPGTGFNEQFF
cdr3_length: 14
v_call: TRBV12-5

cdr3_aa: CASSPRGGANTEAFF
cdr3_length: 15
v_call: TRBV28

cdr3_aa: CASSLDYSGNTIYF
cdr3_length: 14
v_call: TRBV5-1

cdr3_aa: CASSKGLAGEVGEQYF
cdr3_length: 16
v_call: TRBV9

cdr3_aa: CASRDRGTDTQYF
cdr3_length: 13
v_call: TRBV19

cdr3_aa: CASSVNRGQAEAFF
cdr3_length: 14
v_call: TRBV5-1

cdr3_aa: CASSLVASSYEQYF
cdr3_length: 14
v_call: TRBV7-2

cdr3_aa: CASSPTSGNGNEQFF
cdr3_length: 15
v_call: TRBV18

cdr3_aa: CASSLGGDEKLFF
cdr3_length: 13
v_call: TRBV10-2

cdr3_aa: CASSLETATNEKLFF
cdr3_length: 15
v_call: TRBV5-1

cdr3_aa: CAKGLAELKSNTGELFF
cdr3_length: 17
v_call: TRBV7-3

cdr3_aa: CASSEVPSYNEQFF
cdr3_length: 14
v_call: TRBV6-1

cdr3_aa: CASSGPSPGYF
cdr3_length: 11
v_call: TRBV2

cdr3_aa: CASREQGGNYGYTF
cdr3_length: 14
v_call: TRBV28

cdr3_aa: CASSPGRGPSGNTIYF
cdr3_length: 16
v_call: TRBV18

cdr3_aa: CASSAGQGGNEQFF
cdr3_length: 14
v_call: TRBV19

cdr3_aa: CASSEGGPPYEQYF
cdr3_length: 14
v_call: TRBV11-2

cdr3_aa: CASSEGPMNTEAFF
cdr3_length: 14
v_call: TRBV7-9

cdr3_aa: CASSQARDREGGYTF
cdr3_length: 15
v_call: TRBV4-2

cdr3_aa: CASSPSPDRGYNEQFF
cdr3_length: 16
v_call: TRBV13

cdr3_aa: CASSLIEEQFF
cdr3_length: 11
v_call: TRBV7-9

cdr3_aa: CASSFVSGTSGRWNEQYF
cdr3_length: 18
v_call: TRBV5-4

cdr3_aa: CASSLAGRGGEKLFF
cdr3_length: 15
v_call: TRBV5-1

cdr3_aa: CASSERTGQETQYF
cdr3_length: 14
v_call: TRBV2

cdr3_aa: CASSLWKINRDRNYGYTF
cdr3_length: 18
v_call: TRBV28

cdr3_aa: CASSFTTAYEQYF
cdr3_length: 13
v_call: TRBV7-2

cdr3_aa: CASSQAYQETQYF
cdr3_length: 13
v_call: TRBV4-1

cdr3_aa: CASSSLQALAGVGKDTQYF
cdr3_length: 19
v_call: TRBV28

cdr3_aa: CASYGDAGADSTDTQYF
cdr3_length: 17
v_call: TRBV4-1

cdr3_aa: CASSVLAGGPYSKNIQYF
cdr3_length: 18
v_call: TRBV7-6

cdr3_aa: CASSDPIPNGYEQYF
cdr3_length: 15
v_call: TRBV2

cdr3_aa: CASSNSGSYEQYF
cdr3_length: 13
v_call: TRBV7-9

cdr3_aa: CASSSMTGPNNSPLHF
cdr3_length: 16
v_call: TRBV5-1

cdr3_aa: CASRRIGTGPNYGYTF
cdr3_length: 16
v_call: TRBV28

cdr3_aa: CASSPSQASSTDTQYF
cdr3_length: 16
v_call: TRBV18

cdr3_aa: CASSPIHRDTEAFF
cdr3_length: 14
v_call: TRBV7-9

cdr3_aa: CASSPLGSANTEAFF
cdr3_length: 15
v_call: TRBV18

cdr3_aa: CAGGDPRWNEQYF
cdr3_length: 13
v_call: TRBV7-8